One sample yielded the 8 T cell receptor beta chains listed below, sequenced in a study of cytomegalovirus exposure and HLA in healthy donors. A multiplex PCR was run with 60 Vbeta primers and 13 Jbeta primers. Sequencing was performed with immunoSEQ multiplex PCR; in TCRdb, only in-frame clones are kept and a portion is missing. Of 200,000 or so clones in the sample, roughly 79% were seen once. The sample taken for sequencing was PBMCs. The receptors come from a man aged 18 to 30 in good health and CMV-seronegative.

The chain uses TRBV6-5 and TRBJ2-7; 10 bases map to TRBD1. CDR3 length equals 16 residues. Germline CDR1 and CDR2: MNHEY and SVGAGI. After removal of 0 bases from V and 1 base from J, the junction contained 3 bases not matched to a gene. CDR3 sequence reads: CASSYSGTGVSYEQYF. The CDR3 coding sequence is TGTGCCAGCAGTTACTCCGGGACAGGGGTTTCCTACGAGCAGTACTTC.

The chain recombines TRBV27 with TRBJ1-5; 7 positions agree with TRBD1. Looked up from germline, CDR1 is MNHEY and CDR2 is SMNVEV (reference sequence). The junction had 2 bases not matched to a gene; V was cut back by 3 bases and J by 3 bases. The CDR3 has 14 amino acids. This CDR3 is CASSFDRDNQPQHF. The CDR3 coding sequence is TGTGCCAGCAGTTTCGACAGGGACAATCAGCCCCAGCATTTT.

This rearrangement joins TRBV18 to TRBJ2-1; possible D gene TRBD2, 6 bases. The CDR3 length is 15 residues. The germline V gene encodes CDR1 KGHSH and CDR2 LQKENI. Trimming stripped 3 bases from V and 1 base from J, with 10 bases between. This chain's CDR3 is CASSPLAVSYNEQFF. The DNA for the CDR3 is TGTGCCAGCTCACCCTTAGCGGTGTCCTACAATGAGCAGTTCTTC.

The chain has TRBV11-2 and TRBJ2-2; D unclear. In germline, CDR1 is SGHAT, CDR2 FQNNGV. The CDR3 loop spans 14 amino acids. Trimming removed 0 bases at V and 3 bases at J, with 5 bases between. The chain's CDR3 is CASSLEPDTGELFF. CDR3 bases: TGTGCCAGCAGCTTAGAACCGGACACCGGGGAGCTGTTTTTT.

V gene TRBV5-6 combines with J gene TRBJ2-5; perhaps TRBD1 as D (9 bases). This CDR3 contains 16 residues. V lost 4 bases, J lost 4 bases, and 20 bases lay in between. Germline CDR1 SGHDT, CDR2 YYEEEE. The CDR3 bases are TGTGCCAGCAGCCCCCTACAGGGGGCGGGAGGAGAGACCCAGTACTTC. Protein: CASSPLQGAGGETQYF.

The CDR3 coding sequence is TGTGCCAGCAGCCCAAGACAGGGAATGTACTACGAGCAGTACTTC. This encodes CASSPRQGMYYEQYF. J is TRBJ2-7 and V is TRBV11-3, with 7 bases that match TRBD1. The CDR3 consists of 15 residues. The J segment lost 3 bases and the V segment lost 5 bases, leaving 10 bases of the junction unmatched. Looked up from germline, CDR1 is SGHNT and CDR2 is YENEEA.

The CDR3, as DNA: TGCGCCAGCACCCCCCGACAGCCAGTCGAGCAGTACTTC. This translates into CASTPRQPVEQYF. The rearrangement links TRBV23-1 to TRBJ2-7; TRBD1 might be the D (5 bases). TRBV23-1 is flagged as an ORF with uncertain function. V dropped 7 bases and J dropped 6 bases, with 16 bases sitting between them. This CDR3 spans 13 amino acids.

This clone was recorded only once. The chain combines TRBV27 with TRBJ2-4, with 12 bases matching TRBD1. This CDR3 is built from 16 residues. Germline loops: CDR1 MNHEY, CDR2 SMNVEV (reference sequence). The junction had 9 bases not matched to a gene; V was cut back by 2 bases and J by 10 bases. The DNA of the CDR3 is TGTGCCAGCAGTTTAATCTCCGGGACAGGGGGCCGAATTCAGTACTTC. Its protein product is CASSLISGTGGRIQYF.